The entry below gives a single T cell receptor (beta chain) sequence along with its context. The antigen is unknown. The data derive from a study of blood T cells in healthy people across ages. Points from the study as a whole: Not knowing donor CMV status may have confounded expanded clonotype changes.

In each sample, at least 6 million PBMCs were isolated. It was with a sample-barcoded 5' primer and a J-beta primer mix that a second PCR of about 6 to 12 cycles was run. TCRdb ran MiXCR on the 5' RACE reads and lists one entry per CDR3 protein. The repertoire holds 700,000 to 950,000 distinct CDR3 sequences, with about 42% as singletons. J gave up 2 bases and V 4 bases, and 9 bases lay outside the gene matches. The CDR3 totals 17 residues. Germline loops: CDR1 SGHVS, CDR2 FQNEAQ. This clonotype was sampled from a woman aged 60-75 years in good health. The chain combines TRBV7-8 with TRBJ2-1; TRBD2 matches at 9 bases. The sequenced material came from blood. The CDR3 protein is CASSSDYASGAYNEQFF. The CDR3 DNA reads as TGTGCCAGCAGCTCAGATTATGCTAGCGGGGCCTACAATGAGCAGTTCTTC.